Described below is a single TCR beta chain sequence and its context. At the DNA level, this CDR3 is encoded by other sequences in the same sample as well. The entry originates in a study of Ad26.COV2.S vaccination and SARS-CoV-2 variants. Germline-derived CDR1 and CDR2 are SGHTA and FQGTGA. V lost 3 bases and J 4 bases, leaving 9 bases between the germline ends. The CDR3 has 13 amino acids. Treatment described: roughly 19 received Ad26.COV2.S at low or high dose, single or two shots; about 5 received placebo; per-sample allocation not given. The samples date from day 63 after the first vaccine or placebo injection. Expressing Wuhan-strain SARS-CoV-2 spike, an Ad26 vector served as the vaccine. Some clones are missing from TCRdb's copy, which holds only in-frame ones; the method was immunoSEQ multiplex PCR. The data contain over 450,000 clones, roughly 87% of them singletons.

This chain joins TRBV7-3 and TRBJ2-5; D call uncertain. The sequencing used peripheral blood, collected in a trial of Ad26.COV2.S vaccine versus placebo. The receptor's source is a person aged 18-60 years who received the Ad26.COV2.S COVID-19 vaccine or a placebo. The chain's CDR3 is CASSLGSGETQYF. The CDR3 coding sequence is TGTGCCAGCAGCTTGGGTAGTGGAGAGACCCAGTACTTC.